This TCR beta chain was sequenced for a study of cytomegalovirus exposure and HLA in healthy donors. 13 Jbeta primers and 60 Vbeta primers were used for the PCR. Clones were read by immunoSEQ multiplex PCR, and TCRdb kept only the in-frame ones, dropping some. This sample has more than 95,000 clones, with more than 75% found just once. The V end lost 8 bases, the J end lost 5 bases, and 18 bases lay between the germline ends. Germline values: CDR1 SNHLY, CDR2 FYNNEI. The CDR3 contains 14 residues. The source is a woman between 18 and 30 years old in good health and CMV-seropositive. Sequenced: PBMCs. The chain is built from TRBV2 and TRBJ1-2; no reliable D call. The CDR3 reads CASSPETRLYGYTF. CDR3 nucleotides: TGTGCCAGCTCTCCGGAAACCCGACTTTATGGCTACACCTTC.